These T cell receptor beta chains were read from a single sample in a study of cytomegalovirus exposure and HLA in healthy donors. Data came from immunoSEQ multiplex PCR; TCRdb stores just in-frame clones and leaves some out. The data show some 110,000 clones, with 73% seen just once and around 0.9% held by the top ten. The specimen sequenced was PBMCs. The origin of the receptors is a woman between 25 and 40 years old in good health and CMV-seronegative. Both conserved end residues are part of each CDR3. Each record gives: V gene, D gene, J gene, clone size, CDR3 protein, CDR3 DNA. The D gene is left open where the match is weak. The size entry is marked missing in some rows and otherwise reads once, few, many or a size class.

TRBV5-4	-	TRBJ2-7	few	CASSTPGGTGEQYF	TGTGCCAGCAGCACCCCGGGCGGGACCGGGGAGCAGTACTTC
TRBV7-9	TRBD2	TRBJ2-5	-	CASSLTSGQETQYF	TGTGCCAGCAGCCTGACTAGCGGGCAAGAGACCCAGTACTTC
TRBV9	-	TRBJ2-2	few	CASKEGMGTGELFF	TGTGCCAGCAAGGAGGGGATGGGCACCGGGGAGCTGTTTTTT
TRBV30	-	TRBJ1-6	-	CAYQNSSYNSPLHF	TGTGCCTATCAAAACAGCTCCTATAATTCACCCCTCCACTTT
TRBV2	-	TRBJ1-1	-	CASSEAPQGLNTEAFF	TGTGCCAGCAGTGAAGCGCCTCAGGGGCTGAACACTGAAGCTTTCTTT
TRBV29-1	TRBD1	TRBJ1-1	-	CSVGPLGQGMNTEAFF	TGCAGCGTTGGACCTCTCGGACAGGGGATGAACACTGAAGCTTTCTTT
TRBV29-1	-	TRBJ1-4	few	CSVGGATNEKLFF	TGCAGCGTTGGAGGTGCAACTAATGAAAAACTGTTTTTT
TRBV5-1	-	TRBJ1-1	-	CASSPDRMNTEAFF	TGCGCCAGCAGCCCCGACAGGATGAACACTGAAGCTTTCTTT
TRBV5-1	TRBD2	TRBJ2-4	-	CASSFSTSGGPWSAKNIQYF	TGCGCCAGCAGCTTCAGTACTAGCGGGGGGCCCTGGTCAGCCAAAAACATTCAGTACTTC
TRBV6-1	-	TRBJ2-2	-	CASSEVSRGLGKLFF	TGTGCCAGCAGTGAAGTTTCTAGGGGATTGGGAAAGCTGTTTTTT
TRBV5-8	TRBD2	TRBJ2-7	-	CASSHRAGANFEQYF	TGTGCCAGCAGCCACAGAGCGGGAGCTAACTTCGAGCAGTACTTC
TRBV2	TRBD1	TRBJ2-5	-	CASSQGAQETQYF	TGTGCCAGCAGTCAGGGGGCCCAAGAGACCCAGTACTTC
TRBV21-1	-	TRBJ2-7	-	CARIRCREEGYEQYF	TGTGCCAGGATCAGGTGCAGGGAGGAGGGCTACGAGCAGTACTTC
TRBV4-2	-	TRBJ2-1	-	CASSQGFGSYNEQFF	TGTGCCAGCAGCCAAGGCTTTGGGAGTTACAATGAGCAGTTCTTC
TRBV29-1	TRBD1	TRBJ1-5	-	CSVEVRGQSNQPQHF	TGCAGCGTTGAAGTGAGGGGACAGAGCAATCAGCCCCAGCATTTT
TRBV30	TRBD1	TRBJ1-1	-	CAWALFRTGGAGTEAFF	TGTGCCTGGGCCTTATTCCGGACAGGGGGCGCGGGGACTGAAGCTTTCTTT
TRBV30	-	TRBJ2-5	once	CAWSVQPQGTQYF	TGTGCCTGGAGTGTACAGCCCCAAGGGACCCAGTACTTC
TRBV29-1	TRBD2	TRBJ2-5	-	CSVVGAGGGETQYF	TGCAGCGTTGTCGGGGCGGGGGGAGGCGAGACCCAGTACTTC
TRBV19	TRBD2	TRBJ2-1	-	CASSIVPAGGNEQFF	TGTGCCAGTAGTATAGTACCAGCGGGAGGCAATGAGCAGTTCTTC
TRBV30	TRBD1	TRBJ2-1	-	CAWSVKTGAYNEQFF	TGTGCCTGGAGTGTAAAGACAGGGGCCTACAATGAGCAGTTCTTC